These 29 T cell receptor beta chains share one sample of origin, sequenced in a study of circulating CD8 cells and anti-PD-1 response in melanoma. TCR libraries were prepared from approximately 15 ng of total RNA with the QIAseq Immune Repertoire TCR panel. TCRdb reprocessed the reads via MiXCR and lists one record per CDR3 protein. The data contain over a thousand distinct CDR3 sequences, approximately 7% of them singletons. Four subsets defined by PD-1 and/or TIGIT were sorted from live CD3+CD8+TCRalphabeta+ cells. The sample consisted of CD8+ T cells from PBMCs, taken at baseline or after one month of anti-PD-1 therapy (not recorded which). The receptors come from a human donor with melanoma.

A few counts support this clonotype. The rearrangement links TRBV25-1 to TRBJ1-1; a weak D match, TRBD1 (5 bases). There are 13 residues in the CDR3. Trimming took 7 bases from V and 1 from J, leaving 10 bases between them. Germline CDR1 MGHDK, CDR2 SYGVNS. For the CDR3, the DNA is TGTGCCAGCAAGCGGGGGGGGAACACTGAAGCTTTCTTT. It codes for CASKRGGNTEAFF.

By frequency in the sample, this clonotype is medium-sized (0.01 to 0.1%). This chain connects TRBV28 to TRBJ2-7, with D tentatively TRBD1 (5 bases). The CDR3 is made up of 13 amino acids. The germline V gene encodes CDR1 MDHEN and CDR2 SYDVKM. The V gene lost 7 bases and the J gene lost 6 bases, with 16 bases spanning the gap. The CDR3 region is CASNPAGSGEQYF. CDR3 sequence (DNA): TGTGCCAGCAATCCGGCAGGGTCGGGCGAGCAGTACTTC.

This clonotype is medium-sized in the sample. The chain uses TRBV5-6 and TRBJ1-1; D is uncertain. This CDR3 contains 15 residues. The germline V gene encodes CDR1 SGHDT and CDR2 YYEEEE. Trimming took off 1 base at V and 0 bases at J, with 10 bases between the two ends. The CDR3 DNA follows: TGTGCCAGCAGCTTGATTAAGAAGATGAACACTGAAGCTTTCTTT. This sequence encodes CASSLIKKMNTEAFF.

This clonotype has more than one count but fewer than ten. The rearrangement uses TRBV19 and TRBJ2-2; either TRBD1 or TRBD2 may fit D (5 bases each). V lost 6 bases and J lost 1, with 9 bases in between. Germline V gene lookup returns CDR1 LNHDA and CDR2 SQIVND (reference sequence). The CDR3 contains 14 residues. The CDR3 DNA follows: TGTGCCAGTAGCTGGGACGGGAACACCGGGGAGCTGTTTTTT. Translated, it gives CASSWDGNTGELFF.

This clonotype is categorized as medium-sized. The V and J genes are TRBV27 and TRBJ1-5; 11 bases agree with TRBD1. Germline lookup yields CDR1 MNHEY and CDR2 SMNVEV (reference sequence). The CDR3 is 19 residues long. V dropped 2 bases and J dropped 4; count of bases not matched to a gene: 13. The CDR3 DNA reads TGTGCCAGCAGTTTAGTGGGACAGGGGGGTTCATTTAGAAATCAGCCCCAGCATTTT. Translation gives CASSLVGQGGSFRNQPQHF.

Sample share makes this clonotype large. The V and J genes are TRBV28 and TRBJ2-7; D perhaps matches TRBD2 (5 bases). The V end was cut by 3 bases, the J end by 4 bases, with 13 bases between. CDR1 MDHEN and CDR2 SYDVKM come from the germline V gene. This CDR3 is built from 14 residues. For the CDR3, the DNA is TGTGCCAGCAGTTTGGTCGGTACGGGGTACGAGCAGTACTTC. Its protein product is CASSLVGTGYEQYF.

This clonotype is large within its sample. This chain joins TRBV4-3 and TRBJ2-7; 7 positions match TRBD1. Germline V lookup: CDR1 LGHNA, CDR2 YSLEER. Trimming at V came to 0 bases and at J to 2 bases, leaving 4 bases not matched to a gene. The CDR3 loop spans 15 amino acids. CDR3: CASSQEEGGTYEQYF. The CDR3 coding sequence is TGCGCCAGCAGCCAAGAGGAAGGGGGCACCTACGAGCAGTACTTC.

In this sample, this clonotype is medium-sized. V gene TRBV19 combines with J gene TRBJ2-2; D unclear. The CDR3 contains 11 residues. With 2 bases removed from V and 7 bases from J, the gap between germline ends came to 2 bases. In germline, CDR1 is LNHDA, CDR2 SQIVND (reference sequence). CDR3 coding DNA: TGTGCCAGTAGTATACGCGGGGAGCTGTTTTTT. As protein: CASSIRGELFF.

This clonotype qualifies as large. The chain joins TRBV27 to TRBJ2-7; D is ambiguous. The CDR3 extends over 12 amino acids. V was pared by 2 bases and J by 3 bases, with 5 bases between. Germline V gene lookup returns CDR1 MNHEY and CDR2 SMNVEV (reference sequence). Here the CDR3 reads CASSLTGYEQYF. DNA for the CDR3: TGTGCCAGCAGTTTAACCGGCTACGAGCAGTACTTC.

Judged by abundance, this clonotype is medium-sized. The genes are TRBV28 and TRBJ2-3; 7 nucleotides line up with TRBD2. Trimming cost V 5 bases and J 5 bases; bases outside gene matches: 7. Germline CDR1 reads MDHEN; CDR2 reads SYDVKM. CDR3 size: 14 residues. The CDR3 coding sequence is TGTGCCAGCAGTCCCGGGGACTATCTAGATACGCAGTATTTT. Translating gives CASSPGDYLDTQYF. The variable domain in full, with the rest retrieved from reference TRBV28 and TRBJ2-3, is DVKVTQSSRYLVKRTGEKVFLECVQDMDHENMFWYRQDPGLGLRLIYFSYDVKMKEKGDIPEGYSVSREKKERFSLILESASTNQTSMYLCASSPGDYLDTQYFGPGTRLTVL.

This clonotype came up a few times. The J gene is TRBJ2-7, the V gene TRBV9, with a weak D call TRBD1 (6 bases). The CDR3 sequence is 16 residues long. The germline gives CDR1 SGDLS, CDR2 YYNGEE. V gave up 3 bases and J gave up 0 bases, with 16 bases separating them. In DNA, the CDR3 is TGTGCCAGCAGCGCGATGGCCGGGACAAACTCCTACGAGCAGTACTTC. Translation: CASSAMAGTNSYEQYF.

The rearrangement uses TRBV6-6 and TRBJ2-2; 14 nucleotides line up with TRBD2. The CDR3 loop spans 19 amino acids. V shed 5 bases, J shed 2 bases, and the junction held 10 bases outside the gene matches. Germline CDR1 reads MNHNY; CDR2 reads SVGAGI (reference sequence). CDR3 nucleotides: TGTGCCAGCAGTCCCTTCCCGGGACTAGCGGGAGTTAACACCGGGGAGCTGTTTTTT. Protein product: CASSPFPGLAGVNTGELFF.

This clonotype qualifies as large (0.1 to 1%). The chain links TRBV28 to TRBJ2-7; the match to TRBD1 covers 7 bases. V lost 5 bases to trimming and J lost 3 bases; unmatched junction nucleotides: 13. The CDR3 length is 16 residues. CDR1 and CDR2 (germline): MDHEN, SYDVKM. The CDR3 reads CASSTPETNRGYEQYF. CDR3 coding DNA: TGTGCCAGCAGTACACCTGAAACCAACAGGGGCTACGAGCAGTACTTC.

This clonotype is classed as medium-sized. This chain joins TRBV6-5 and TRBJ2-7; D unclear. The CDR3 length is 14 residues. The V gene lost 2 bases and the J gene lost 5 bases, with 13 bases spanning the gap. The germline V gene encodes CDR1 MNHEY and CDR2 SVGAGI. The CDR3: CASSYGEVQNEQYF. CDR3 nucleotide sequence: TGTGCCAGCAGTTACGGGGAAGTACAAAACGAGCAGTACTTC.

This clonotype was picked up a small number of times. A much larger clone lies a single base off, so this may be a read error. CDR3 protein: CASSPGGTNTGELFF. CDR3 nucleotide sequence: TGTGCCAGCAGCCCAGGGGGCACCAACACCGGGGAGCTGTTTTTT. The chain carries TRBV28 and TRBJ2-2; 8 bases match TRBD1. Per germline, CDR1 MDHEN and CDR2 SYDVKM. J was trimmed by 2 bases and V by 6 bases; bases with no gene match: 5. This CDR3 is 15 amino acids long.

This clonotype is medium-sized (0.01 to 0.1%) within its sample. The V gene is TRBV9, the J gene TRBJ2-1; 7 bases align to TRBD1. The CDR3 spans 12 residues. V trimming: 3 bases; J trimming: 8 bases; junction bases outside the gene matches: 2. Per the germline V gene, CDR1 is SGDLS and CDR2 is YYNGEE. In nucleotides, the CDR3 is TGTGCCAGCAGCGACAGGGGCGATGAGCAGTTCTTC. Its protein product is CASSDRGDEQFF.

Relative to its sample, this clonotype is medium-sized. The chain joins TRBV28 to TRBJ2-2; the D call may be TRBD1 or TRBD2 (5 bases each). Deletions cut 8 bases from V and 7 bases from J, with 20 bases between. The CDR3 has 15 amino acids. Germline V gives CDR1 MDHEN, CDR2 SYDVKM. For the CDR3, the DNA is TGTGCCAGCGAGCAGTCCCGGGACCTCGGCGGGGAGCTGTTTTTT. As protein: CASEQSRDLGGELFF.

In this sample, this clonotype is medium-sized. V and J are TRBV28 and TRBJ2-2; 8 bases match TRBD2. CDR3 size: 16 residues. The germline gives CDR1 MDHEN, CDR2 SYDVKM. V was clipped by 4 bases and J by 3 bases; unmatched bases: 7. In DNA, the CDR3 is TGTGCCAGCAGTTGGGGACTAGGAGGGGACACCGGGGAGCTGTTTTTT. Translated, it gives CASSWGLGGDTGELFF.

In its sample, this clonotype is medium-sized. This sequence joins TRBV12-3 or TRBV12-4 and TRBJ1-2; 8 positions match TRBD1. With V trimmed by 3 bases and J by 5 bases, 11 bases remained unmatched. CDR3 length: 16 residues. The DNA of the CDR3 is TGTGCCAGCAGTTTGGGATCTCCAGGGGGCGAGTATGGCTACACCTTC. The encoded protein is CASSLGSPGGEYGYTF.

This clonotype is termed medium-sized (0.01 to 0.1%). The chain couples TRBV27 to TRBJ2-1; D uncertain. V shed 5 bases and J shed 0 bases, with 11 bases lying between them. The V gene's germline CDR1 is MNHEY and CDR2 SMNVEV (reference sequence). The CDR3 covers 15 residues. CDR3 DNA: TGTGCCAGCAGTGAACAGATTTACTCCTACAATGAGCAGTTCTTC. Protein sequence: CASSEQIYSYNEQFF.

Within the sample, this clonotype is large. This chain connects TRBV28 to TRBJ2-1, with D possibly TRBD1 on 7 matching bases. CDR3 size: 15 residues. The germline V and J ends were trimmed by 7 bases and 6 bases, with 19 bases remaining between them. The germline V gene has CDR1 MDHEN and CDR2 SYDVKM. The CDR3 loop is CASTSGQGGLNEQFF. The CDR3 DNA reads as TGTGCCAGCACCTCTGGGCAGGGGGGTCTCAATGAGCAGTTCTTC.

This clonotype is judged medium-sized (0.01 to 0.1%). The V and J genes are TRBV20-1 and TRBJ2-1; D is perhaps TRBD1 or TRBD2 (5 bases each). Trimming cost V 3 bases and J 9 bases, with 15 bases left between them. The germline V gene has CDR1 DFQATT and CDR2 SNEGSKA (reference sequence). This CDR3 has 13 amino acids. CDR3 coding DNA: TGCAGTGCTAGTCCAGAGGGGCAGGGTGAGCAGTTCTTC. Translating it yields CSASPEGQGEQFF.

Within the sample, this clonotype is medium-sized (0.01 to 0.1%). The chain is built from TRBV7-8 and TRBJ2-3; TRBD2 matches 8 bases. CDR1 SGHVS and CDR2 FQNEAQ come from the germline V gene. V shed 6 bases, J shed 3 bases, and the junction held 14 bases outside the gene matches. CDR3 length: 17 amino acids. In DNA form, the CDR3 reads TGTGCCAGCAGTATAGATGAGGGTAGCGGGGTGACAGATACGCAGTATTTT. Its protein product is CASSIDEGSGVTDTQYF.

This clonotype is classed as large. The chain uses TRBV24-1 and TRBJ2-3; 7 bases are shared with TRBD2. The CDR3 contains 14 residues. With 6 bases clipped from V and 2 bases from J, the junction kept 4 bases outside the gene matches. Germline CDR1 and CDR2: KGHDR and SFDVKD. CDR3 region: CATSPLADTDTQYF. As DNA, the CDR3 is TGTGCCACCAGTCCCCTAGCGGACACAGATACGCAGTATTTT.

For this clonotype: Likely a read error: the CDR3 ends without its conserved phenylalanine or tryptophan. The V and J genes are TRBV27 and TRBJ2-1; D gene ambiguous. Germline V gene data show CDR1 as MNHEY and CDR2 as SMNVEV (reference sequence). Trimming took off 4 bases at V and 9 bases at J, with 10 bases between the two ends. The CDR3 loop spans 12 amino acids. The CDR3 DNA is TGTGCCAGCAGTTCGTCTCGCGGTGAGCAGTTCCTC. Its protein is CASSSSRGEQFL.

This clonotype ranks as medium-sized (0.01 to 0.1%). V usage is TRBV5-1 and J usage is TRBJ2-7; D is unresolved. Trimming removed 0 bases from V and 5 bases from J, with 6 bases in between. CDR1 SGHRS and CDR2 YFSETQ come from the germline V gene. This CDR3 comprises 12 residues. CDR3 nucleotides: TGCGCCAGCAGCTTGGGTGGCCACGAGCAGTACTTC. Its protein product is CASSLGGHEQYF.

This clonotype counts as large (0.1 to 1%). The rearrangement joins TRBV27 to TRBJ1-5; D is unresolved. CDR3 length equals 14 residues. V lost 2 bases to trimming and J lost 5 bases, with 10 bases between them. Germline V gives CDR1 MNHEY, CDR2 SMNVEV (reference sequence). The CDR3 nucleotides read TGTGCCAGCAGTTTAAGTGGCGGAGATCAGCCCCAGCATTTT. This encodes CASSLSGGDQPQHF.

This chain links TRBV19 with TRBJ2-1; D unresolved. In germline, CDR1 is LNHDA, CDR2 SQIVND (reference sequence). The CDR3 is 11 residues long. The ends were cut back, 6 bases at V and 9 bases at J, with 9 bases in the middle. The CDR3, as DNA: TGTGCCAGTAGATTCCTCGGTGAGCAGTTCTTC. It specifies CASRFLGEQFF.

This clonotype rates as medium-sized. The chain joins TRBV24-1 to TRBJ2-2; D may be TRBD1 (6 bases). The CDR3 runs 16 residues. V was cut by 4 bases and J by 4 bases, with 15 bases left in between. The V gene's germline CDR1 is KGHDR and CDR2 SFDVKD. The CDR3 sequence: CATSDPGQIFTGELFF. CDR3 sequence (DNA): TGTGCCACCAGTGACCCCGGACAGATATTCACCGGGGAGCTGTTTTTT.